Below are 22 T cell receptor beta chains sequenced from a single sample in a study of blood T cells in healthy people across ages. PCR was performed a second time for about 7 to 11 cycles using a sample-barcoded 5' primer and a J-beta primer mix. TCRdb called the 5' RACE reads again in MiXCR, with one record for every CDR3 protein. The sample lists hundreds of thousands of distinct CDR3 sequences; 56% were seen once. The sample consisted of blood. These receptors were obtained from a man aged 40-49 years in good health.

This clonotype was seen only a few times. The rearrangement uses TRBV9 and TRBJ1-2; TRBD1 agrees at 7 bases. With 4 bases clipped from V and 2 bases from J, the junction kept 11 bases outside the gene matches. The CDR3 extends over 16 amino acids. The germline V gene encodes CDR1 SGDLS and CDR2 YYNGEE. The CDR3 is CASSPRGQEPNYGYTF. CDR3 DNA sequence: TGTGCCAGCAGCCCAAGAGGACAGGAACCGAACTATGGCTACACCTTC.

This chain links TRBV29-1 with TRBJ1-2, with D possibly TRBD1 on 5 matching bases. The CDR3 sequence is 16 residues long. The V end lost 1 base, the J end lost 8 bases, and 23 bases lay between the germline ends. Germline lookup yields CDR1 SQVTM and CDR2 ANQGSEA. The CDR3 sequence is CSVEGGNRSTFVGYTF. For the CDR3, the DNA is TGCAGCGTTGAAGGGGGGAACAGGTCAACCTTTGTGGGCTACACCTTC.

This clonotype was recorded a few times. This may stem from a read error, because a much larger clone lies one nucleotide away. The chain has TRBV28 and TRBJ2-3; D is undetermined. V was trimmed by 7 bases and J by 2 bases, leaving 4 bases between them. The CDR3 extends over 11 amino acids. Germline CDR1 and CDR2: MDHEN and SYDVKM. In DNA, the CDR3 is TGTGCCAGCACCCACACAGATACGCAGTATTTT. Translated: CASTHTDTQYF.

J is TRBJ2-5 and V is TRBV7-2; weak D call: TRBD2 (7 bases). V lost 2 bases, J lost 5 bases, and 12 bases lay in between. Germline CDR1 and CDR2: SGHTA and FQGNSA. This CDR3 has 14 residues. CDR3 nucleotides: TGTGCCAGCAGCTTACCGGGGGGCTGGGAGACCCAGTACTTC. This translates into CASSLPGGWETQYF.

The rearrangement uses TRBV5-1 and TRBJ2-5; maybe TRBD1 (6 bases). The V end lost 0 bases, the J end lost 5 bases, and 17 bases lay between the germline ends. The CDR3 is 16 residues long. Germline CDR1 and CDR2: SGHRS and YFSETQ. The CDR3 nucleotides read TGCGCCAGCAGCTTGGACTCCGGGACACAAGGGGAGACCCAGTACTTC. Its protein is CASSLDSGTQGETQYF. Combining the CDR3 with reference TRBV5-1 and TRBJ2-5 gives the whole variable domain KAGVTQTPRYLIKTRGQQVTLSCSPISGHRSVSWYQQTPGQGLQFLFEYFSETQRNKGNFPGRFSGRQFSNSRSEMNVSTLELGDSALYLCASSLDSGTQGETQYFGPGTRLLVL.

This chain joins TRBV11-1 and TRBJ2-3, with TRBD2 matching 9 bases. CDR1 and CDR2 from the germline V gene are SGHAT and FQDESV (reference sequence). The CDR3 has 12 amino acids. The ends lost 8 bases at V and 4 bases at J; junction bases unmatched: 1. The CDR3, as DNA: TGTGCCAGCCGGACTAGCGCAGATACGCAGTATTTT. It encodes CASRTSADTQYF. Full variable domain (remainder filled in from reference TRBV11-1 and TRBJ2-3): EAEVAQSPRYKITEKSQAVAFWCDPISGHATLYWYRQILGQGPELLVQFQDESVVDDSQLPKDRFSAERLKGVDSTLKIQPAELGDSAMYLCASRTSADTQYFGPGTRLTVL.

This clonotype was counted a few times. The chain employs TRBV6-1 and TRBJ2-7, with 8 nucleotides matching TRBD1. The CDR3 runs to 13 residues. CDR1 and CDR2 (germline): MNHNS, SASEGT. The ends lost 1 base at V and 12 bases at J; junction bases unmatched: 8. The chain's CDR3 is CASSEVPRDRRYF. CDR3 nucleotides: TGTGCCAGCAGTGAAGTACCTAGGGACAGGAGGTACTTC.

With regard to this clonotype: One junction end disagrees with the germline gene, perhaps due to a read error. The chain uses TRBV3-1 and TRBJ2-1, with TRBD2 identical over 15 bases. Germline values: CDR1 LGHDT, CDR2 YNNKEL (reference sequence). This CDR3 is built from 15 residues. The chain's CDR3 is CASSPGLAGGNERFF. The CDR3, as DNA: TGTGCCAGCAGCCCAGGACTAGCGGGGGGGAATGAGCGGTTCTTC.

V gene TRBV28 combines with J gene TRBJ2-1; D unresolved. In germline, CDR1 is MDHEN, CDR2 SYDVKM. The V and J ends lost 4 bases and 8 bases respectively, with 18 bases between them. The CDR3 covers 15 residues. Here the CDR3 DNA reads TGTGCCAGCAGTTCGACTTCTACGGTTGAGGATGAGCAGTTCTTC. As protein: CASSSTSTVEDEQFF.

CDR3: CASSRTPGDNYGYTF. CDR3 in DNA: TGCGCCAGCAGCCGGACGCCCGGGGATAACTATGGCTACACCTTC. The chain is built from TRBV4-3 and TRBJ1-2; D gene ambiguous. CDR1 is LGHNA, CDR2 YSLEER, per germline. This CDR3 has 15 residues. Deletions cut 4 bases from V and 1 base from J, with 13 bases between.

J is TRBJ2-1 and V is TRBV7-2; D is perhaps TRBD2 (6 bases). Germline V gene sequence: CDR1 SGHTA, CDR2 FQGNSA. The CDR3 contains 15 residues. V was pared by 1 base and J by 5 bases, with 12 bases between. The DNA for the CDR3 is TGTGCCAGCAGCTTAGGGCTAGCGTACAACAATGAGCAGTTCTTC. Its translation: CASSLGLAYNNEQFF.

In this sample, this clonotype turned up once. The chain recombines TRBV20-1 with TRBJ2-5; 7 bases map to TRBD2. After removal of 6 bases from V and 3 bases from J, the junction contained 13 bases not matched to a gene. The CDR3 totals 15 residues. CDR1 and CDR2 (germline): DFQATT, SNEGSKA (reference sequence). CDR3 residues: CSARNLGLAEETQYF. The CDR3 DNA follows: TGCAGTGCCCGTAACCTGGGGCTAGCGGAAGAGACCCAGTACTTC.

The CDR3 coding sequence is TGTGCCAGCAGCTCTCGGGACACTCGAGAGACCCAGTACTTC. Its protein is CASSSRDTRETQYF. The chain has TRBV11-2 and TRBJ2-4; TRBD1 might be the D (6 bases). The DNA matches TRBJ2-5 better at its end, which makes the J call doubtful. Germline V gene data show CDR1 as SGHAT and CDR2 as FQNNGV. The CDR3 covers 14 residues.

The chain uses TRBV27 and TRBJ2-1, with 14 bases identical to TRBD2. The V gene's germline CDR1 is MNHEY and CDR2 SMNVEV (reference sequence). The CDR3 is 19 amino acids. V lost 5 bases, J lost 1 base, and 10 bases stayed unmatched. The CDR3: CASSPWTSGGFMSYNEQFF. The CDR3 DNA is TGTGCCAGCAGTCCGTGGACTAGCGGGGGGTTTATGTCCTACAATGAGCAGTTCTTC.

Written as DNA, the CDR3 is TGTGCCAGCAGCACAGAGAGCTCCTACAATGAGCAGTTCTTC. Translating gives CASSTESSYNEQFF. The chain employs TRBV2 and TRBJ2-1; D not resolved. Germline lookup yields CDR1 SNHLY and CDR2 FYNNEI. Between the trimmed V and J ends, which lost 6 bases and 0 bases, there was a span of 9 bases. CDR3 length: 14 residues.

This clonotype was found a few times. This rearrangement joins TRBV6-1 to TRBJ2-7; 11 bases align to TRBD2. The CDR3 totals 15 residues. V shed 6 bases, J shed 0 bases, and the junction held 4 bases outside the gene matches. From germline, CDR1 is MNHNS and CDR2 SASEGT. CDR3 region: CASSTGTSGSYEQYF. CDR3 DNA: TGTGCCAGCAGCACCGGGACTAGCGGCTCCTACGAGCAGTACTTC.

The gene calls are TRBV12-3 or TRBV12-4 and TRBJ2-7; maybe TRBD2 (6 bases). The V end was cut by 6 bases, the J end by 0 bases, with 15 bases between. CDR3 length: 15 residues. In DNA form, the CDR3 reads TGTGCCAGCAGGTCAACCGGGACTTCCTCCTACGAGCAGTACTTC. This encodes CASRSTGTSSYEQYF.

V gene TRBV5-5 combines with J gene TRBJ1-1, with unresolved D. The CDR3 runs to 13 residues. V was shortened by 7 bases and J by 1 base, with 11 bases between the two germline ends. CDR1 and CDR2 (germline): SGHKS, YYEKEE (reference sequence). The CDR3 spells CASGILGNTEAFF. As DNA, the CDR3 is TGTGCCAGCGGAATTCTGGGGAACACTGAAGCTTTCTTT.

This clonotype came up a few times. The rearrangement links TRBV7-2 to TRBJ2-5; 7 positions match TRBD1. The J call is uncertain, as TRBJ2-7 better fits the DNA end. Looked up from germline, CDR1 is SGHTA and CDR2 is FQGNSA. This CDR3 comprises 16 residues. The CDR3 protein is CASSFPSDRLSYEQYF. CDR3 sequence (DNA): TGTGCCAGCAGCTTCCCCTCGGACAGGCTTTCCTACGAGCAGTACTTC.

A single count supports this clonotype. The CDR3 DNA follows: TGTGCCAGCAGTGCCGGGACAGAGAGGACTGAAGCTTTCTTT. Translating it yields CASSAGTERTEAFF. This rearrangement joins TRBV6-5 to TRBJ1-1, with 7 bases that match TRBD1. Per germline, CDR1 MNHEY and CDR2 SVGAGI. This CDR3 is built from 14 residues. V lost 5 bases, J lost 5 bases, and 8 bases stayed unmatched.

The genes are TRBV2 and TRBJ1-2; perhaps TRBD1 as D (6 bases). The V gene lost 4 bases and the J gene lost 6 bases, with 18 bases spanning the gap. This CDR3 region has 15 residues. Looked up from germline, CDR1 is SNHLY and CDR2 is FYNNEI. As DNA, the CDR3 is TGTGCCAGCAGTGCCGGACAGCAGTTTAAGGATGGCTACACCTTC. Residues: CASSAGQQFKDGYTF.

This clonotype was recorded a few times. J is TRBJ2-1 and V is TRBV20-1, with 9 bases matching TRBD2. The CDR3 spans 14 residues. Trimming removed 4 bases from V and 6 bases from J; junction bases left unmatched: 7. CDR1 is DFQATT and CDR2 is SNEGSKA in the germline V gene (reference sequence). The CDR3, as DNA: TGCAGTGCTATGGTCCTAGCGGGACTCAATGAGCAGTTCTTC. Protein sequence: CSAMVLAGLNEQFF.